Presented here are 18 T cell receptor beta chains from one specimen sequenced in a study of brain T cells in children with intractable seizures. Here immunoSEQ multiplex PCR was the method, and the copy in TCRdb shows in-frame clones only, minus some. The sample records about 320,000 clones, about 94% being singletons. The time point denotes: blood from clinic visit 5 months post-surgery; TSC patient then seizure free. This specimen was peripheral blood, taken less than 6 months after surgery. These receptors all come from a boy under two years old with tuberous sclerosis and intractable seizures.

The chain employs TRBV11-2 and TRBJ2-1; TRBD2 aligns across 10 bases. After removal of 2 bases from V and 5 bases from J, the junction contained 12 bases not matched to a gene. The CDR3 sequence is 18 residues long. Germline values: CDR1 SGHAT, CDR2 FQNNGV. CDR3: CASSLLNLGLARDNEQFF. CDR3 coding DNA: TGTGCCAGCAGCTTACTCAACCTGGGACTAGCGAGGGACAATGAGCAGTTCTTC. Together with reference TRBV11-2 and TRBJ2-1, the CDR3 gives the full variable domain: EAGVAQSPRYKIIEKRQSVAFWCNPISGHATLYWYQQILGQGPKLLIQFQNNGVVDDSQLPKDRFSAERLKGVDSTLKIQPAKLEDSAVYLCASSLLNLGLARDNEQFFGPGTRLTVL.

This chain links TRBV21-1 with TRBJ1-1. TRBV21-1 is termed a pseudogene. The CDR3 is 13 amino acids. DNA for the CDR3: TGTGCCAGCAGCAATAGACGGGGGCATCGAGCTTTCTTT. Translating gives CASSNRRGHRAFF.

The chain uses TRBV6-5 and TRBJ2-3; either TRBD1 or TRBD2 may supply D (5 bases each). V was pared by 6 bases and J by 0 bases, with 13 bases between. Per the germline V gene, CDR1 is MNHEY and CDR2 is SVGAGI. This CDR3 is 15 amino acids long. CDR3 protein: CASRSGTLSTDTQYF. In DNA form, the CDR3 reads TGTGCCAGCAGGTCCGGGACGCTGAGCACAGATACGCAGTATTTT.

The V and J genes are TRBV7-6 and TRBJ2-1; 13 bases align to TRBD2. Germline CDR1 is SGHVS and CDR2 is FNYEAQ. The J segment lost 8 bases and the V segment lost 2 bases, leaving 6 bases of the junction unmatched. This CDR3 is built from 16 residues. As DNA, the CDR3 is TGTGCCAGCAGCTTACGGACTAGCGGGGGTCTCGATGAGCAGTTCTTC. It yields the protein CASSLRTSGGLDEQFF.

This rearrangement joins TRBV29-1 to TRBJ1-5; no clear D gene. V was shortened by 1 base and J by 3 bases, with 7 bases between the two germline ends. The CDR3 is 13 amino acids. Germline CDR1 SQVTM, CDR2 ANQGSEA. CDR3 DNA sequence: TGCAGCGTTGAAGCAGGAAACAATCAGCCCCAGCATTTT. This sequence encodes CSVEAGNNQPQHF.

J is TRBJ2-1 and V is TRBV18, with 14 nucleotides matching TRBD2. Per germline, CDR1 KGHSH and CDR2 LQKENI. J lost 0 bases, V lost 6 bases, and 13 bases had no gene match. This CDR3 contains 20 residues. The CDR3 DNA reads as TGTGCCAGCTCCCTTACCGAGACTAGCGGGAGGGCTAGCTCCTACAATGAGCAGTTCTTC. Its protein is CASSLTETSGRASSYNEQFF.

This clone was counted a single time. This chain connects TRBV7-3 to TRBJ2-2; maybe TRBD1 (5 bases). Germline V gives CDR1 SGHTA, CDR2 FQGTGA. Trimming removed 0 bases at V and 10 bases at J, with 9 bases between. This CDR3 is 13 amino acids long. DNA of the CDR3: TGTGCCAGCAGCTTAACGGGGCTATCGGAGCTGTTTTTT. As protein: CASSLTGLSELFF.

The rearrangement links TRBV11-2 to TRBJ2-7; D perhaps matches TRBD2 (6 bases). The CDR3 sequence is 15 residues long. Trimming removed 5 bases from V and 0 bases from J, with 14 bases in between. Germline V lookup: CDR1 SGHAT, CDR2 FQNNGV. DNA for the CDR3: TGTGCCAGCAGCCCTGAGCGGGCCCCCTCCTACGAGCAGTACTTC. Translated: CASSPERAPSYEQYF.

This clone was picked up a small number of times. The chain employs TRBV5-4 and TRBJ2-1; either TRBD1 or TRBD2 may fit D (5 bases each). There are 15 residues in the CDR3. V was shortened by 2 bases and J by 0 bases, with 9 bases between the two germline ends. The V gene's germline CDR1 is SGHNT and CDR2 YYREEE (reference sequence). The CDR3 sequence: CASSLPGPSYNEQFF. In nucleotides, the CDR3 is TGTGCCAGCAGCTTACCGGGGCCCTCCTACAATGAGCAGTTCTTC.

The chain links TRBV6-6 to TRBJ2-5; either TRBD1 or TRBD2 may fit D (6 bases each). Germline V gene data show CDR1 as MNHNY and CDR2 as SVGAGI (reference sequence). This CDR3 spans 15 amino acids. Trimming stripped 2 bases from V and 5 bases from J, with 15 bases between. In DNA form, the CDR3 reads TGTGCCAGCAGTTACCCGGGGGCCCTGAGGGAGACCCAGTACTTC. This translates into CASSYPGALRETQYF.

The chain is built from TRBV4-1 and TRBJ2-5; 7 bases are a match to TRBD2. The CDR3 extends over 15 amino acids. The J segment lost 1 base and the V segment lost 3 bases, leaving 5 bases of the junction unmatched. The germline V gene has CDR1 MGHRA and CDR2 YSYEKL. The CDR3 sequence is CASSQSGDLQETQYF. The CDR3 bases are TGCGCCAGCAGCCAGAGCGGGGACCTCCAAGAGACCCAGTACTTC.

The J gene is TRBJ1-5, the V gene TRBV28; 9 nucleotides align to TRBD1. Germline CDR1 is MDHEN and CDR2 is SYDVKM. Trimming cost V 2 bases and J 8 bases; bases outside gene matches: 4. The CDR3 runs to 14 residues. CDR3 loop: CASSLITGGEPQHF. Here the CDR3 DNA reads TGTGCCAGCAGTTTAATCACAGGGGGCGAGCCCCAGCATTTT.

Details on this clone: Other DNA sequences in the sample encode the same CDR3. The chain links TRBV20-1 to TRBJ1-2; unclear D gene. There are 11 residues in the CDR3. Deletions cut 1 base from V and 5 bases from J, with 5 bases between. The germline V gene encodes CDR1 DFQATT and CDR2 SNEGSKA (reference sequence). This CDR3 is CSARAGYGYTF. The CDR3 nucleotides read TGCAGTGCTAGAGCCGGTTATGGCTACACCTTC.

The J gene is TRBJ2-1, the V gene TRBV6-4; D is undetermined. Germline CDR1 and CDR2: MRHNA and SNTAGT. V was cut by 2 bases and J by 2 bases, with 4 bases left in between. The CDR3 spans 13 residues. This CDR3 reads CASSDGAYNEQFF. In DNA, the CDR3 is TGTGCCAGCAGTGACGGGGCCTACAATGAGCAGTTCTTC.

The chain joins TRBV28 to TRBJ2-1; 9 bases are a match to TRBD2. CDR3 size: 17 residues. The V and J ends lost 3 bases and 5 bases, in that order; junction bases with no gene match: 11. The V gene's germline CDR1 is MDHEN and CDR2 SYDVKM. DNA of the CDR3: TGTGCCAGCAGTTTCCTCAAATATAGCGGGAGCCACAATGAGCAGTTCTTC. Its protein product is CASSFLKYSGSHNEQFF.

The chain carries TRBV30 and TRBJ2-6; no definite D call. Trimming removed 2 bases at V and 4 bases at J, with 9 bases between. The CDR3 loop spans 14 amino acids. CDR1 and CDR2 from the germline V gene are GTSNPN and SVGIG (reference sequence). For the CDR3, the DNA is TGTGCCTGGAGTAGAGGATCGGGGGCCAACGTCCTGACTTTC. It encodes CAWSRGSGANVLTF. The variable domain in full, completed from reference TRBV30 and TRBJ2-6, reads SQTIHQWPATLVQPVGSPLSLECTVEGTSNPNLYWYRQAAGRGLQLLFYSVGIGQISSEVPQNLSASRPQDRQFILSSKKLLLSDSGFYLCAWSRGSGANVLTFGAGSRLTVL.

On this clone itself: The same CDR3 also results from other DNA sequences found in this sample. The chain uses TRBV7-2 and TRBJ2-7, with 9 bases fitting TRBD2. The germline V gene encodes CDR1 SGHTA and CDR2 FQGNSA. The V segment lost 0 bases and the J segment 2 bases; nucleotides outside the gene matches: 2. The CDR3 consists of 15 residues. CDR3 region: CASSLAASGAYEQYF. The CDR3 DNA reads as TGTGCCAGCAGCTTAGCGGCTAGCGGGGCCTACGAGCAGTACTTC.

V is TRBV29-1 and J is TRBJ1-1; tentative D call: TRBD1 (5 bases). V was clipped by 7 bases and J by 0 bases, with 12 bases between them. Germline V gene lookup returns CDR1 SQVTM and CDR2 ANQGSEA. This CDR3 comprises 13 residues. CDR3 coding DNA: TGCAGCGCCACCGGGGGTTTGAACACTGAAGCTTTCTTT. It codes for CSATGGLNTEAFF.